Included here is one T cell receptor (beta chain) sequence, with context. The method was immunoSEQ multiplex PCR; TCRdb's version includes in-frame clones alone and lacks a portion of them. Of about 83,000 clones listed, roughly 87% are singletons. This sample was taken from a study of blood T cell repertoires in COVID-19. Turning to the study itself: COVID-19 samples, acute and convalescent, were from the United States, Italy and Spain.

The CDR3 is 14 amino acids. The junction had 5 bases not matched to a gene; V was cut back by 4 bases and J by 4 bases. CDR1 is SQVTM and CDR2 is ANQGSEA in the germline V gene. Sequencing was carried out using peripheral blood. This clonotype was obtained from a man between 60 and 70 years old with acute or convalescent COVID-19. The chain carries TRBV29-1 and TRBJ2-5; 11 positions match TRBD2. CDR3 sequence (DNA): TGCAGCGTTGGGATTAGCGGGGGGGTAGAGACCCAGTACTTC. Protein sequence: CSVGISGGVETQYF.